The TCR beta chain under discussion was sequenced for a study of CD8 T cells in ankylosing spondylitis. TCRdb processed the 5' RACE reads anew with MiXCR; each CDR3 protein has one entry. The sample has 130,000 or so distinct CDR3 sequences; around 7% are singletons. Many counts were recorded for this clonotype. The receptor's source is a male donor with ankylosing spondylitis or in good health (not recorded which). Specimen: blood, either unsorted or a sorted T cell fraction (not recorded which).

Here the CDR3 DNA reads TGTGCCACCAGCAGAGATCTAGCGACTAGCGGGAGCTCCTACAATGAGCAGTTCTTC. It codes for CATSRDLATSGSSYNEQFF. The chain employs TRBV15 and TRBJ2-1; 12 bases align to TRBD2. The CDR3 extends over 19 amino acids. The V gene's germline CDR1 is LNHNV and CDR2 YYDKDF (reference sequence). V trimming: 0 bases; J trimming: 0 bases; junction bases outside the gene matches: 6.